The 9 T cell receptor beta chains in this list originate from one sample, sequenced in a study of blood T cell repertoires in COVID-19 (dated by TCRdb to 2019 to 2021). To prepare the library, the immunoSEQ multiplex PCR assay was applied. Not all clones reach the TCRdb copy of this immuneACCESS table, which keeps in-frame sequences only. Checked studies attribute under half of the gap to unresolved V genes and leave the rest unexplained. The sample contains 130,000 to 150,000 clones, 70% to 90% of them found a single time. Clones ranked in the top ten supply roughly 8% of the sample. The sample consisted of peripheral blood. These receptors all come from a woman between 55 and 75 years old with COVID-19, enrolled during active disease.

The chain uses TRBV2 and TRBJ2-7; TRBD1 aligns across 12 bases. Germline V gene sequence: CDR1 SNHLY, CDR2 FYNNEI. With 9 bases clipped from V and 7 bases from J, the junction kept 7 bases outside the gene matches. The CDR3 contains 13 residues. The chain's CDR3 is CASPGQGAEEQYF. The CDR3 DNA sequence: TGTGCCAGTCCGGGACAGGGGGCGGAGGAGCAGTACTTC.

V usage is TRBV7-6 and J usage is TRBJ2-2; 13 bases are shared with TRBD2. This CDR3 has 16 amino acids. V lost 2 bases and J lost 7; bases outside the gene matches: 4. Germline loops: CDR1 SGHVS, CDR2 FNYEAQ. CDR3 amino acids: CASSLTSGGAGGELFF. The CDR3 nucleotides read TGTGCCAGCAGCTTAACTAGCGGGGGGGCCGGCGGGGAGCTGTTTTTT.

The CDR3 reads CASRQGALNTEAFF. CDR3 coding DNA: TGTGCCAGCAGACAGGGGGCGCTGAACACTGAAGCTTTCTTT. The chain carries TRBV3-1 (or the pseudogene TRBV3-2) and TRBJ1-1, with 9 bases matching TRBD1. Germline-derived CDR1 and CDR2 are LGHDT and YNNKEL (reference sequence). Losses at the gene ends were 6 bases for V and 0 bases for J; bases not matched to a gene: 2. The CDR3 is made up of 14 amino acids.

V is TRBV2 and J is TRBJ2-7; 8 bases fit TRBD1. The CDR3 is 12 amino acids. Germline CDR1 SNHLY, CDR2 FYNNEI. The junction had 4 bases not matched to a gene; V was cut back by 6 bases and J by 6 bases. The CDR3 protein is CASSRQGFEQYF. The CDR3 DNA follows: TGTGCCAGCAGCAGACAGGGGTTCGAGCAGTACTTC.

The rearrangement links TRBV21-1 to TRBJ1-4; the tabulated D call, TRBD1, remains unverified against the DNA. TRBV21-1 represents a pseudogene. The CDR3 has 17 residues. CDR3 region: CASTSLRETDNREKLFF. CDR3 nucleotides: TGTGCCAGCACCAGCCTCAGGGAAACGGATAATAGAGAAAAACTGTTTTTT.

The chain joins TRBV4-2 to TRBJ2-7, with TRBD2 matching over 11 bases. The CDR3 has 15 residues. The germline V gene encodes CDR1 LGHNA and CDR2 YNFKEQ. Trimming at V came to 0 bases and at J to 7 bases, leaving 5 bases not matched to a gene. The CDR3 DNA reads TGTGCCAGCAGCCAAGAGTCTAGCGGGGGGAGGGAGCAGTACTTC. It codes for CASSQESSGGREQYF.

The gene calls are TRBV19 and TRBJ1-1, with D perhaps TRBD1 (6 bases). V was cut by 3 bases and J by 5 bases, with 16 bases left in between. Germline CDR1 and CDR2: LNHDA and SQIVND (reference sequence). The CDR3 is 15 amino acids. CDR3 coding DNA: TGTGCCAGTAGTATTCCACAGGGATCCCGTACTGAAGCTTTCTTT. Its translation: CASSIPQGSRTEAFF.

V gene TRBV11-3 combines with J gene TRBJ2-7; D is perhaps TRBD1 (6 bases). V gave up 3 bases and J gave up 0 bases, with 9 bases separating them. Germline V gene data show CDR1 as SGHNT and CDR2 as YENEEA. This CDR3 contains 14 residues. DNA of the CDR3: TGTGCCAGCAGCTTGGGGGCCAGCTCCTACGAGCAGTACTTC. It translates to CASSLGASSYEQYF.

The V call is TRBV10-3, the J call TRBJ2-5; possible D gene TRBD2, 5 bases. The CDR3 has 14 amino acids. V lost 6 bases and J lost 3, with 14 bases in between. Germline V CDR1 and CDR2: ENHRY, SYGVKD. For the CDR3, the DNA is TGTGCCATCAGCCCCCGGACTCAAAAAGAGACCCAGTACTTC. It encodes CAISPRTQKETQYF.